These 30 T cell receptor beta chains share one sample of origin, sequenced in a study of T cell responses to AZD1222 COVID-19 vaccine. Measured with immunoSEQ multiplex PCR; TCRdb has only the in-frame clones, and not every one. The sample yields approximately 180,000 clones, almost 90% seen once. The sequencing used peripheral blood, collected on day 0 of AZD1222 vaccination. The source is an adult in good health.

CDR3 sequence reads: CASSQNSNQPQHF. The CDR3 bases are TGTGCCAGCAGTCAAAATAGCAATCAGCCCCAGCATTTT. The chain couples TRBV7-6 to TRBJ1-5; D unclear. This CDR3 spans 13 amino acids. V was cut by 6 bases and J by 0 bases, with 6 bases left in between. The germline gives CDR1 SGHVS, CDR2 FNYEAQ.

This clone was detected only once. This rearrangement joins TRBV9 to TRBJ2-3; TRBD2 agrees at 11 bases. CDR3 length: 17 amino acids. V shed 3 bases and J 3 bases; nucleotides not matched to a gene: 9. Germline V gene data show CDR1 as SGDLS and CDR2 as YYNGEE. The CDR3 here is CASSEWGGLAATDTQYF. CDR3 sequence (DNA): TGTGCCAGCAGCGAATGGGGGGGACTAGCGGCAACAGATACGCAGTATTTT. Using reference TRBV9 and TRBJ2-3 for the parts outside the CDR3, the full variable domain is DSGVTQTPKHLITATGQRVTLRCSPRSGDLSVYWYQQSLDQGLQFLIQYYNGEERAKGNILERFSAQQFPDLHSELNLSSLELGDSALYFCASSEWGGLAATDTQYFGPGTRLTVL.

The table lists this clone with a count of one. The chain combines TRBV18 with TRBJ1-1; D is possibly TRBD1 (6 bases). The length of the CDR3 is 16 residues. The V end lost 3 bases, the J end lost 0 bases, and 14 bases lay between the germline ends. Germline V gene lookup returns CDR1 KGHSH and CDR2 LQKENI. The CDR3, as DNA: TGTGCCAGCTCACCCCCCTTCAGGGGAATGAACACTGAAGCTTTCTTT. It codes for CASSPPFRGMNTEAFF.

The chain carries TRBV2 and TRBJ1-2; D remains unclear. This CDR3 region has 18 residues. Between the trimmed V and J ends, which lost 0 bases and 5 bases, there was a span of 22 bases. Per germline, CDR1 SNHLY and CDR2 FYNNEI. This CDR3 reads CASSEAPSKPLPPYGYTF. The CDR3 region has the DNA TGTGCCAGCAGTGAAGCTCCCAGTAAGCCATTGCCACCGTATGGCTACACCTTC.

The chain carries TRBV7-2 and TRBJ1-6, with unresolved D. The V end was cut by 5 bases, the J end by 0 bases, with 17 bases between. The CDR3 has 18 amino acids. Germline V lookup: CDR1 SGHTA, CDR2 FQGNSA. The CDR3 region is CASSEWALLSSYNSPLHF. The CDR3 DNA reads TGTGCCAGCAGCGAGTGGGCCCTACTAAGCTCCTATAATTCACCCCTCCACTTT.

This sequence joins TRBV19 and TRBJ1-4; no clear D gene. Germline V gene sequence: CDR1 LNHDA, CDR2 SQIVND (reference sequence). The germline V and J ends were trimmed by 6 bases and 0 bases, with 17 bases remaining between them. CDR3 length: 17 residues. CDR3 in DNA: TGTGCCAGTAGGTCGCGTGGAGGCCTTGCAACTAATGAAAAACTGTTTTTT. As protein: CASRSRGGLATNEKLFF.

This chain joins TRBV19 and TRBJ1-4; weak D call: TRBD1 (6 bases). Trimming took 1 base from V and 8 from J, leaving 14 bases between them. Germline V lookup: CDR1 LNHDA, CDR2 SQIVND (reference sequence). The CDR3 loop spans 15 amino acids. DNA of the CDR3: TGTGCCAGTAGTATAGGCCAGGGGCCTAGCGAAAAACTGTTTTTT. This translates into CASSIGQGPSEKLFF.

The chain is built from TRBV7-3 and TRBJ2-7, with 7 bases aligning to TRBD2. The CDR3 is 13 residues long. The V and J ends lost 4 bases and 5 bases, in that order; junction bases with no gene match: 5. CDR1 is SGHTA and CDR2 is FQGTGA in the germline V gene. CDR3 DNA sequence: TGTGCCAGCAGCTCCGGACGGGGGGACGAGCAGTACTTC. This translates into CASSSGRGDEQYF. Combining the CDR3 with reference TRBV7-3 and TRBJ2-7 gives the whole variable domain GAGVSQTPSNKVTEKGKYVELRCDPISGHTALYWYRQSLGQGPEFLIYFQGTGAADDSGLPNDRFFAVRPEGSVSTLKIQRTERGDSAVYLCASSSGRGDEQYFGPGTRLTVT.

The CDR3 protein is CSVEGLGLQYF. CDR3 DNA: TGCAGCGTTGAAGGGCTGGGGTTGCAGTACTTC. The V and J genes are TRBV29-1 and TRBJ2-7; D is unclear. This CDR3 spans 11 amino acids. Deletions cut 1 base from V and 9 bases from J, with 10 bases between. Germline-derived CDR1 and CDR2 are SQVTM and ANQGSEA.

CDR3 protein: CAWSAGTFMNTEAFF. CDR3 sequence (DNA): TGTGCCTGGAGTGCCGGGACGTTCATGAACACTGAAGCTTTCTTT. V usage is TRBV30 and J usage is TRBJ1-1, with D perhaps matching TRBD1 (5 bases). CDR1 GTSNPN and CDR2 SVGIG come from the germline V gene (reference sequence). CDR3 length: 15 amino acids. Trimming stripped 1 base from V and 0 bases from J, with 12 bases between.

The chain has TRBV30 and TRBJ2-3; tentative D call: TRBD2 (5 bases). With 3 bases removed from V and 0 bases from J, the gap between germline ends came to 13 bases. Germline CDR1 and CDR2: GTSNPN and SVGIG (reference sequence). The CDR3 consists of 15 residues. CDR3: CAWSSGLLSTDTQYF. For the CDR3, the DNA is TGTGCCTGGAGCAGCGGACTGCTCAGCACAGATACGCAGTATTTT.

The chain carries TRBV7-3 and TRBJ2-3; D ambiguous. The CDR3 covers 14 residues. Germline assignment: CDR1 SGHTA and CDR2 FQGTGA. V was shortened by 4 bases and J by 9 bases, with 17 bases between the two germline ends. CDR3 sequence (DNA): TGTGCCAGCAGCTCGTCCCTTTTAGAACCCACGCAGTATTTT. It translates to CASSSSLLEPTQYF. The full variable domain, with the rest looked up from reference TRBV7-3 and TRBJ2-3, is GAGVSQTPSNKVTEKGKYVELRCDPISGHTALYWYRQSLGQGPEFLIYFQGTGAADDSGLPNDRFFAVRPEGSVSTLKIQRTERGDSAVYLCASSSSLLEPTQYFGPGTRLTVL.

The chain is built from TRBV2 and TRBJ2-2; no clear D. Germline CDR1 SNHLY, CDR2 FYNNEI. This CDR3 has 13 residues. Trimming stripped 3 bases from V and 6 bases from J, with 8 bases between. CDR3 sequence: CASSEGQAGELFF. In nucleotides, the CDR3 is TGTGCCAGCAGTGAGGGCCAGGCCGGGGAGCTGTTTTTT.

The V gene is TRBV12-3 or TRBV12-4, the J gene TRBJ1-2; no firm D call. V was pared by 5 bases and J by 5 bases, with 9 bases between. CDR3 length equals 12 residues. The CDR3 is CASSGSGYGYTF. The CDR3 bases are TGTGCCAGCAGTGGGTCGGGTTATGGCTACACCTTC.

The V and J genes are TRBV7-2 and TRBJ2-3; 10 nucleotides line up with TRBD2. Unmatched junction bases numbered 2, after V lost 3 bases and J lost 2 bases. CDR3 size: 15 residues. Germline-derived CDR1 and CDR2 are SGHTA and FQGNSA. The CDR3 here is CASSFLAGDTDTQYF. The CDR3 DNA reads TGTGCCAGCAGCTTTCTAGCGGGGGACACAGATACGCAGTATTTT.

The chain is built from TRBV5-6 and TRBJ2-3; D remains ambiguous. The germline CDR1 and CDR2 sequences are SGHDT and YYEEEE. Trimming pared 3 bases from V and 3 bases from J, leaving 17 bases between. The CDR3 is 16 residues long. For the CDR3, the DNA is TGTGCCAGCAGCTCACGGCCTGGATGGGGTACAGATACGCAGTATTTT. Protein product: CASSSRPGWGTDTQYF.

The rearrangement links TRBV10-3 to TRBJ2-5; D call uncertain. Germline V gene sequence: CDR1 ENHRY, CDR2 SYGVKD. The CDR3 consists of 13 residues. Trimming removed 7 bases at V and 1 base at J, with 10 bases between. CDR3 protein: CAITPRLQETQYF. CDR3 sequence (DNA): TGTGCCATCACCCCTAGGCTCCAAGAGACCCAGTACTTC.

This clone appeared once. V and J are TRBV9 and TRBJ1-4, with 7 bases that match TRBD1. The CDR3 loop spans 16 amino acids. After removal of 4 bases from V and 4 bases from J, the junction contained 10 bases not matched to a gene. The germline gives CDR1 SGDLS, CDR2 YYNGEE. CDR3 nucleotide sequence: TGTGCCAGCAGCCCAATGGGGGGGACAGTTAATGAAAAACTGTTTTTT. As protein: CASSPMGGTVNEKLFF.

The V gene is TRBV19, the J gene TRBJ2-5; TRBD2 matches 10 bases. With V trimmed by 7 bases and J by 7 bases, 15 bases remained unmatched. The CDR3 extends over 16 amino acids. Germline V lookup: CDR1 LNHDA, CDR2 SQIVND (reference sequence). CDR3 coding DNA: TGTGCCAGTACCCGGGGGCTAGCGGGGGCCGGGGGGACCCAGTACTTC. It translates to CASTRGLAGAGGTQYF.

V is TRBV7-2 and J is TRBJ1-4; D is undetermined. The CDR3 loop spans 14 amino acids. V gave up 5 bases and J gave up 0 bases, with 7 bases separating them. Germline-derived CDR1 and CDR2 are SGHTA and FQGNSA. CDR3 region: CASSARTTNEKLFF. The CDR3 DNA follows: TGTGCCAGCAGCGCTCGAACAACTAATGAAAAACTGTTTTTT.

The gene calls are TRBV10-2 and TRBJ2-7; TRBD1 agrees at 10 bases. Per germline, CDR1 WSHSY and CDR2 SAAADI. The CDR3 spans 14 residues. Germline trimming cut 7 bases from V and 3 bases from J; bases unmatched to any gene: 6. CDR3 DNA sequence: TGCGCCAGCAAATACGGGACAGGGGTCTACGAGCAGTACTTC. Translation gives CASKYGTGVYEQYF.

The CDR3 region has the DNA TGTGCCACCTCCCCCGGGCTTGGTAGCAATCAGCCCCAGCATTTT. Protein product: CATSPGLGSNQPQHF. This sequence joins TRBV10-3 and TRBJ1-5; no clear D. The ends were cut back, 10 bases at V and 0 bases at J, with 16 bases in the middle. Germline V gives CDR1 ENHRY, CDR2 SYGVKD. This CDR3 comprises 15 residues.

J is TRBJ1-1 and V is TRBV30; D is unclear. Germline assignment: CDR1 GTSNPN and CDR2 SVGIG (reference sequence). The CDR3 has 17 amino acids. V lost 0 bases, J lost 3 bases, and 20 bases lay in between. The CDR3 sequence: CAWSVNLASPRYTEAFF. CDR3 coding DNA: TGTGCCTGGAGTGTAAACTTGGCATCTCCTCGGTACACTGAAGCTTTCTTT.

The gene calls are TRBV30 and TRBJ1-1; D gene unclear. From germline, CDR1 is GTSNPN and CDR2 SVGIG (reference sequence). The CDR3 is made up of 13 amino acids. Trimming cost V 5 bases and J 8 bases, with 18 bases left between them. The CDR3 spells CAWCSFVPGEAFF. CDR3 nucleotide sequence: TGTGCCTGGTGTTCTTTCGTTCCTGGGGAAGCTTTCTTT.

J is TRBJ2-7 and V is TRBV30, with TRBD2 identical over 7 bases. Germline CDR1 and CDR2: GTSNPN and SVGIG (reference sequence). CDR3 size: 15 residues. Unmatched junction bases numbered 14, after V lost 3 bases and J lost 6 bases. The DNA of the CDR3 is TGTGCCTGGAGCCCCTCTAGCGGCGGCTCACTCGAGCAGTACTTC. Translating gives CAWSPSSGGSLEQYF.

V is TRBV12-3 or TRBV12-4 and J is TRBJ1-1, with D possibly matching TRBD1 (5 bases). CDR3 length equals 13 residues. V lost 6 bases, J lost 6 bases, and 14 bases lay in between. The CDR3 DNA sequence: TGTGCCAGCAGCCTCGGGGGAAACGCTGAAGCTTTCTTT. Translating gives CASSLGGNAEAFF.

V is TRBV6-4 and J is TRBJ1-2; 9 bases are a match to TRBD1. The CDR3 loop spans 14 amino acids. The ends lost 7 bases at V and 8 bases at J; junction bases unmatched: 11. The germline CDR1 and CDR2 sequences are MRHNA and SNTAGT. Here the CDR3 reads CASNPGQGFEGYTF. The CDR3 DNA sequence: TGTGCCAGCAACCCGGGACAGGGATTCGAGGGCTACACCTTC.

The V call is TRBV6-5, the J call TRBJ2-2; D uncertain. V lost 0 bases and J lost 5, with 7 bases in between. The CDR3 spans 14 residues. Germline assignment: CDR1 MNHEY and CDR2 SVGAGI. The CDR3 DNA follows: TGTGCCAGCAGTTACTCAACAGTAACCGGGGAGCTGTTTTTT. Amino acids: CASSYSTVTGELFF.

CDR3 in amino acids: CATSSRSDTQYF. The CDR3 coding sequence is TGTGCCACCAGCTCCCGGTCGGATACGCAGTATTTT. V is TRBV15 and J is TRBJ2-3; no firm D call. V was clipped by 5 bases and J by 6 bases, with 9 bases between them. Germline CDR1 LNHNV, CDR2 YYDKDF (reference sequence). This CDR3 region has 12 residues.

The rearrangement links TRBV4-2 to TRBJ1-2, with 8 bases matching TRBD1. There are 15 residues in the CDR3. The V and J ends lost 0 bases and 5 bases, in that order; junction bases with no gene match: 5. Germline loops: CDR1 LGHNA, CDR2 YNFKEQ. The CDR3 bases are TGTGCCAGCAGCCAAGACGACAGGGGAGTTTATGGCTACACCTTC. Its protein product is CASSQDDRGVYGYTF.